The 6 T cell receptor beta chains reported below all come from one sample, sequenced in a study of shared clonotypes between healthy human individuals (dated by TCRdb to the early 2020s). The library was generated by the immunoSEQ multiplex PCR assay. The table was pulled from immuneACCESS by TCRdb, which kept in-frame rearrangements only. Such tables lose some clones; where checked, under half of the loss comes from unresolved V genes, and the rest has no known cause. The sample table lists under 850,000 clones, roughly 72% of them with a count of one. Over 1.5% of the sample belongs to the ten largest clones. What was sequenced was memory CD4+ T cells sorted from blood. The label giving this sample's cell subset or site can be read as: CD45RA-negative fraction. The receptors here all came from a woman aged 25 to 39 in good health.

Only a few counts were recorded for this clone. The chain employs TRBV20-1 and TRBJ1-1; D perhaps matches TRBD1 (5 bases). V shed 6 bases and J shed 11 bases, with 16 bases lying between them. The CDR3 runs to 11 residues. The germline gives CDR1 DFQATT, CDR2 SNEGSKA (reference sequence). The CDR3 DNA reads TGCAGTGCAGACGGGGGGGGACCTGCTTTCTTT. This encodes CSADGGGPAFF.

The chain links TRBV11-2 to TRBJ2-7; 10 positions agree with TRBD1. V lost 7 bases to trimming and J lost 1 base; unmatched junction nucleotides: 7. The germline CDR1 and CDR2 sequences are SGHAT and FQNNGV. The CDR3 length is 15 residues. CDR3 loop: CASTRRDRGSYEQYF. In nucleotides, the CDR3 is TGTGCCAGCACCCGCCGGGACAGGGGATCCTACGAGCAGTACTTC.

In the case of this clone: Other DNA sequences in the same sample also yield this CDR3. The chain recombines TRBV19 with TRBJ2-3; D possibly corresponds to TRBD1 (5 bases). CDR1 and CDR2 (germline): LNHDA, SQIVND (reference sequence). Trimming left V 3 bases short and J 0 bases short, with 10 bases between. This CDR3 has 15 residues. The CDR3 loop reads CASSIQGQSTDTQYF. Written as DNA, the CDR3 is TGTGCCAGTAGTATTCAGGGTCAAAGCACAGATACGCAGTATTTT.

This clone was seen once. The genes are TRBV28 and TRBJ2-7, with D possibly TRBD1 on 5 matching bases. CDR1 MDHEN and CDR2 SYDVKM come from the germline V gene. Trimming left V 1 base short and J 1 base short, with 14 bases between. This CDR3 spans 16 amino acids. CDR3 protein: CASSLSQQGTSYEQYF. The CDR3 coding sequence is TGTGCCAGCAGTTTATCTCAGCAGGGCACATCCTACGAGCAGTACTTC. Full variable domain (rest looked up from reference TRBV28 and TRBJ2-7): DVKVTQSSRYLVKRTGEKVFLECVQDMDHENMFWYRQDPGLGLRLIYFSYDVKMKEKGDIPEGYSVSREKKERFSLILESASTNQTSMYLCASSLSQQGTSYEQYFGPGTRLTVT.

The chain is built from TRBV29-1 and TRBJ2-1; D unclear. Trimming removed 4 bases at V and 0 bases at J, with 4 bases between. The CDR3 sequence is 12 residues long. Per germline, CDR1 SQVTM and CDR2 ANQGSEA. The CDR3 sequence: CSVVLSYNEQFF. The CDR3 DNA follows: TGCAGCGTTGTACTCTCCTACAATGAGCAGTTCTTC.

The chain links TRBV2 to TRBJ1-2, with 8 bases identical to TRBD1. CDR1 is SNHLY and CDR2 is FYNNEI in the germline V gene. V was clipped by 9 bases and J by 5 bases; unmatched bases: 17. The CDR3 consists of 16 residues. In nucleotides, the CDR3 is TGTGCCAGTCAACTTCAGGGAGGGACAGGCGGTTATGGCTACACCTTC. Protein product: CASQLQGGTGGYGYTF.